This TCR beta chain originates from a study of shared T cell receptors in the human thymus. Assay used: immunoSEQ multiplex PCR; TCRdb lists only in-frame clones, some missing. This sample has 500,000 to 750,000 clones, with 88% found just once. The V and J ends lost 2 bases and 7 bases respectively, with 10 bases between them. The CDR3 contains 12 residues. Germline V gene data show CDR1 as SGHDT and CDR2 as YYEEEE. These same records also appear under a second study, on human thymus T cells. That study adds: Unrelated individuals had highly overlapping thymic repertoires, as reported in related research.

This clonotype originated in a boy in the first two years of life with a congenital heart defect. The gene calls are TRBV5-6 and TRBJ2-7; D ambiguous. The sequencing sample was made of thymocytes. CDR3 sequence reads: CASSFSPREQYF. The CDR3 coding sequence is TGTGCCAGCAGCTTTTCTCCCCGGGAGCAGTACTTC. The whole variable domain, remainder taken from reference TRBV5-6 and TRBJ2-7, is DAGVTQSPTHLIKTRGQQVTLRCSPKSGHDTVSWYQQALGQGPQFIFQYYEEEERQRGNFPDRFSGHQFPNYSSELNVNALLLGDSALYLCASSFSPREQYFGPGTRLTVT.